The 10 T cell receptor beta chains reported below all come from one sample, sequenced in a study of blood T cell repertoires in COVID-19. Libraries were prepared by immunoSEQ multiplex PCR; TCRdb keeps only in-frame clonotypes and omits some of them. This repertoire shows 350,000 to 550,000 clones, around 89% found once; its top ten account for roughly 4%. Sample: peripheral blood. These receptors all stem from a woman aged 30 to 39 with acute or convalescent COVID-19.

The chain combines TRBV6-6 with TRBJ1-1, with D maybe TRBD1 (5 bases). The germline V gene encodes CDR1 MNHNY and CDR2 SVGAGI (reference sequence). CDR3 size: 15 residues. The V and J ends lost 7 bases and 4 bases respectively, with 19 bases between them. The CDR3 protein is CASTSGGRLRTEAFF. The CDR3 DNA sequence: TGTGCCAGCACCTCGGGGGGGAGGTTACGCACTGAAGCTTTCTTT.

The chain's CDR3 is CASSFSDQGSGYTF. The CDR3 bases are TGTGCCAGCAGCTTCTCTGACCAGGGAAGTGGCTACACCTTC. The rearrangement uses TRBV7-2 and TRBJ1-2; D perhaps matches TRBD1 (5 bases). Germline V gene data show CDR1 as SGHTA and CDR2 as FQGNSA. CDR3 length equals 14 residues. V lost 3 bases, J lost 7 bases, and 15 bases lay in between. Full variable domain (rest looked up from reference TRBV7-2 and TRBJ1-2): GAGVSQSPSNKVTEKGKDVELRCDPISGHTALYWYRQSLGQGLEFLIYFQGNSAPDKSGLPSDRFSAERTGGSVSTLTIQRTQQEDSAVYLCASSFSDQGSGYTFGSGTRLTVV.

The chain combines TRBV4-1 with TRBJ2-7, with a possible D match to TRBD1 (6 bases). Germline V lookup: CDR1 MGHRA, CDR2 YSYEKL. V lost 2 bases and J 4 bases, leaving 12 bases between the germline ends. This CDR3 region has 14 residues. The CDR3, as DNA: TGCGCCAGCAGCCAAACACAGGGTGGGTACGAGCAGTACTTC. It specifies CASSQTQGGYEQYF.

V gene TRBV28 combines with J gene TRBJ1-4, with no clear D. The ends were cut back, 2 bases at V and 10 bases at J, with 8 bases in the middle. Germline V CDR1 and CDR2: MDHEN, SYDVKM. This CDR3 is built from 12 residues. Here the CDR3 reads CASSLSPGKLFF. CDR3 DNA: TGTGCCAGCAGTTTAAGTCCGGGAAAACTGTTTTTT.

The chain carries TRBV19 and TRBJ2-5; D is unclear. The CDR3 totals 11 residues. Germline loops: CDR1 LNHDA, CDR2 SQIVND (reference sequence). The V gene lost 5 bases and the J gene lost 4 bases, with 5 bases spanning the gap. As DNA, the CDR3 is TGTGCCAGTAGTTTCGGAGAGACCCAGTACTTC. This gives the protein CASSFGETQYF.

This chain connects TRBV28 to TRBJ2-3; 9 bases match TRBD2. CDR1 is MDHEN, CDR2 SYDVKM, per germline. After removal of 1 base from V and 1 base from J, the junction contained 3 bases not matched to a gene. The CDR3 extends over 16 amino acids. Written as DNA, the CDR3 is TGTGCCAGCAGTTTATCTTGGACTAGCGGCACAGATACGCAGTATTTT. Protein product: CASSLSWTSGTDTQYF.

The chain recombines TRBV5-1 with TRBJ1-4; perhaps TRBD1 as D (5 bases). Looked up from germline, CDR1 is SGHRS and CDR2 is YFSETQ. Trimming removed 2 bases at V and 8 bases at J, with 28 bases between. The CDR3 totals 19 residues. CDR3 sequence (DNA): TGCGCCAGCAGCTTCTCGCAACTTGGTCCGGGGGGAAAAGACGAAAAACTGTTTTTT. As protein: CASSFSQLGPGGKDEKLFF.

This clone was counted once. The V gene is TRBV28, the J gene TRBJ2-6; the D gene is possibly TRBD1 (5 bases). The CDR3 is 15 residues long. V lost 6 bases and J lost 0, with 9 bases in between. Germline V gene lookup returns CDR1 MDHEN and CDR2 SYDVKM. CDR3 in amino acids: CASRTGSSGANVLTF. For the CDR3, the DNA is TGTGCCAGCAGAACAGGTAGCTCTGGGGCCAACGTCCTGACTTTC. Complete variable domain (other parts from reference TRBV28 and TRBJ2-6): DVKVTQSSRYLVKRTGEKVFLECVQDMDHENMFWYRQDPGLGLRLIYFSYDVKMKEKGDIPEGYSVSREKKERFSLILESASTNQTSMYLCASRTGSSGANVLTFGAGSRLTVL.

The V and J genes are TRBV7-9 and TRBJ2-1, with TRBD2 matching 11 bases. V lost 2 bases, J lost 8 bases, and 11 bases stayed unmatched. The CDR3 contains 17 residues. CDR1 is SEHNR, CDR2 FQNEAQ, per germline (reference sequence). The CDR3 sequence: CASSLSGVSGGADEQFF. CDR3 bases: TGTGCCAGCAGCTTATCGGGAGTTAGCGGGGGGGCAGATGAGCAGTTCTTC.

J is TRBJ2-1 and V is TRBV30, with TRBD2 matching over 7 bases. The V gene's germline CDR1 is GTSNPN and CDR2 SVGIG (reference sequence). The CDR3 covers 15 residues. Germline trimming cut 3 bases from V and 2 bases from J; bases unmatched to any gene: 7. The CDR3 loop is CAWSPLTSPYNEQFF. The CDR3 nucleotides are TGTGCCTGGAGCCCCCTGACTAGCCCCTACAATGAGCAGTTCTTC.